The 29 T cell receptor beta chains below were found in one sample sequenced in a study of T cell responses to AZD1222 COVID-19 vaccine (dated by TCRdb to 2020 to 2023). The time point label here, explained by the study, means: about 28 days (+/-7) after the second vaccine dose. Preparation of the library involved the immunoSEQ multiplex PCR assay. TCRdb provides this immuneACCESS table in a form limited to in-frame rearrangements. Some clones are lacking; in checked studies, under half of them reflect an unresolved V gene, and why the rest are absent is not known. This sample gives about 130,000 clones in total; around 92% of them show up just once. The ten largest make up about 2.1% of the sample. Source: peripheral blood, taken 28 days after the second AZD1222 dose. The receptors derive from an adult who received the AZD1222 COVID-19 vaccine.

This rearrangement joins TRBV7-9 to TRBJ2-2; 9 bases are shared with TRBD2. The germline V gene encodes CDR1 SEHNR and CDR2 FQNEAQ (reference sequence). V lost 6 bases, J lost 5 bases, and 13 bases stayed unmatched. This CDR3 has 17 residues. The CDR3 protein is CASRTSGGQRRTGELFF. The CDR3 DNA reads as TGTGCCAGCAGGACTAGCGGAGGACAGAGGCGGACCGGGGAGCTGTTTTTT.

The chain has TRBV7-9 and TRBJ2-2; D perhaps matches TRBD1 (6 bases). Germline V gives CDR1 SEHNR, CDR2 FQNEAQ (reference sequence). Between the trimmed V and J ends, which lost 4 bases and 5 bases, there was a span of 14 bases. The CDR3 loop spans 15 amino acids. The CDR3 spells CASSSDLRGTGELFF. In DNA form, the CDR3 reads TGTGCCAGCAGCTCCGACCTTAGGGGGACCGGGGAGCTGTTTTTT.

This clone has only a few counts. The chain couples TRBV6-6 to TRBJ2-2; D is uncertain. Germline lookup yields CDR1 MNHNY and CDR2 SVGAGI (reference sequence). V was shortened by 2 bases and J by 6 bases, with 7 bases between the two germline ends. The CDR3 loop spans 13 amino acids. In DNA form, the CDR3 reads TGTGCCAGCAGTTACCCCGGGTCCGGGGAGCTGTTTTTT. It translates to CASSYPGSGELFF.

CDR3 DNA: TGTGCCAGCAGCCAAAATTCCGAGCAGTACTTC. This translates into CASSQNSEQYF. The chain carries TRBV6-2 or TRBV6-3 and TRBJ2-7; unclear D gene. V lost 6 bases and J 6 bases, leaving 9 bases between the germline ends. Per the germline V gene, CDR1 is MNHEY and CDR2 is SVGEGT. CDR3 length: 11 residues.

The rearrangement links TRBV6-6 to TRBJ1-5, with D maybe TRBD1 (6 bases). CDR1 and CDR2 from the germline V gene are MNHNY and SVGAGI (reference sequence). The germline V and J ends were trimmed by 8 bases and 2 bases, with 13 bases remaining between them. The CDR3 loop spans 14 amino acids. This CDR3 is CASAGARGNQPQHF. Written as DNA, the CDR3 is TGTGCCAGCGCGGGGGCCAGGGGCAATCAGCCCCAGCATTTT.

The J gene is TRBJ2-7, the V gene TRBV5-1, with D perhaps matching TRBD1 or TRBD2 (5 bases each). Germline loops: CDR1 SGHRS, CDR2 YFSETQ. The CDR3 consists of 16 residues. The CDR3 DNA sequence: TGCGCCAGCAGGTTGGGCCCCTCATGGGGGAACTACGAGCAGTACGTC. This gives the protein CASRLGPSWGNYEQYV.

Only one count was recorded for this clone. The J gene is TRBJ2-1, the V gene TRBV9; 10 nucleotides align to TRBD2. This CDR3 region has 16 residues. The ends lost 0 bases at V and 2 bases at J; junction bases unmatched: 2. Germline-derived CDR1 and CDR2 are SGDLS and YYNGEE. The CDR3 loop is CASSVAGLAAYNEQFF. CDR3 DNA sequence: TGTGCCAGCAGCGTAGCTGGACTAGCGGCCTACAATGAGCAGTTCTTC. Combining the CDR3 with reference TRBV9 and TRBJ2-1 gives the whole variable domain DSGVTQTPKHLITATGQRVTLRCSPRSGDLSVYWYQQSLDQGLQFLIQYYNGEERAKGNILERFSAQQFPDLHSELNLSSLELGDSALYFCASSVAGLAAYNEQFFGPGTRLTVL.

The chain uses TRBV7-2 and TRBJ2-3, with 7 bases matching TRBD2. The J segment lost 6 bases and the V segment lost 5 bases, leaving 11 bases of the junction unmatched. The CDR3 is 15 residues long. Germline V gene data show CDR1 as SGHTA and CDR2 as FQGNSA. The chain's CDR3 is CASSLWGGLTDTQYF. Written as DNA, the CDR3 is TGTGCCAGCAGCCTCTGGGGGGGACTAACCGATACGCAGTATTTT.

V usage is TRBV19 and J usage is TRBJ1-2; 8 bases match TRBD1. Losses at the gene ends were 3 bases for V and 4 bases for J; bases not matched to a gene: 7. The CDR3 is made up of 15 amino acids. Germline V gene data show CDR1 as LNHDA and CDR2 as SQIVND (reference sequence). CDR3 in DNA: TGTGCCAGTAGTATGGGCCAGGACAGGGCCTATGGCTACACCTTC. As protein: CASSMGQDRAYGYTF.

The chain has TRBV4-1 and TRBJ1-6; D gene unclear. Germline CDR1 is MGHRA and CDR2 is YSYEKL. V gave up 3 bases and J gave up 6 bases, with 12 bases separating them. The CDR3 is 15 residues long. This chain's CDR3 is CASSQRAVTNSPLHF. Here the CDR3 DNA reads TGCGCCAGCAGCCAGAGAGCAGTAACTAATTCACCCCTCCACTTT.

This clone was detected only once. The rearrangement joins TRBV6-5 to TRBJ2-1, with no clear D. V lost 6 bases and J 10 bases, leaving 13 bases between the germline ends. CDR3 length: 12 residues. The germline CDR1 and CDR2 sequences are MNHEY and SVGAGI. This CDR3 reads CASRNILREQFF. The CDR3 DNA follows: TGTGCCAGCAGAAACATCCTTCGAGAGCAGTTCTTC.

This chain joins TRBV7-2 and TRBJ2-3; D is unclear. Trimming cost V 0 bases and J 4 bases, with 8 bases left between them. The CDR3 totals 14 residues. CDR1 and CDR2 (germline): SGHTA, FQGNSA. The CDR3 DNA follows: TGTGCCAGCAGCTTAGCGCCTGTTGCAGATACGCAGTATTTT. Amino acid sequence: CASSLAPVADTQYF.

The chain recombines TRBV11-2 with TRBJ1-2, with 8 bases that match TRBD1. The CDR3 loop spans 14 amino acids. Losses at the gene ends were 1 base for V and 4 bases for J; bases not matched to a gene: 2. In germline, CDR1 is SGHAT, CDR2 FQNNGV. CDR3 nucleotide sequence: TGTGCCAGCAGCTTAGTAGGGACAGGCTATGGCTACACCTTC. It translates to CASSLVGTGYGYTF. Variable domain in full (rest from reference TRBV11-2 and TRBJ1-2): EAGVAQSPRYKIIEKRQSVAFWCNPISGHATLYWYQQILGQGPKLLIQFQNNGVVDDSQLPKDRFSAERLKGVDSTLKIQPAKLEDSAVYLCASSLVGTGYGYTFGSGTRLTVV.

The chain carries TRBV6-5 and TRBJ1-2; D possibly corresponds to TRBD1 (5 bases). Germline CDR1 and CDR2: MNHEY and SVGAGI. Trimming left V 5 bases short and J 7 bases short, with 14 bases between. The CDR3 length is 13 residues. For the CDR3, the DNA is TGTGCCAGCAGTCGCAGGGCCCAAGGTGGCTACACCTTC. Its protein product is CASSRRAQGGYTF.

The genes are TRBV9 and TRBJ2-3, with D possibly TRBD2 on 5 matching bases. Trimming left V 3 bases short and J 6 bases short, with 14 bases between. The CDR3 totals 14 residues. Germline V gene lookup returns CDR1 SGDLS and CDR2 YYNGEE. In DNA, the CDR3 is TGTGCCAGCAGCGGGAGGCTCCCCCGGGATACGCAGTATTTT. This translates into CASSGRLPRDTQYF. Full variable domain (rest looked up from reference TRBV9 and TRBJ2-3): DSGVTQTPKHLITATGQRVTLRCSPRSGDLSVYWYQQSLDQGLQFLIQYYNGEERAKGNILERFSAQQFPDLHSELNLSSLELGDSALYFCASSGRLPRDTQYFGPGTRLTVL.

The rearrangement joins TRBV9 to TRBJ2-7; 8 nucleotides agree with TRBD1. Per the germline V gene, CDR1 is SGDLS and CDR2 is YYNGEE. Trimming removed 0 bases from V and 2 bases from J; junction bases left unmatched: 4. The CDR3 covers 15 residues. CDR3 in amino acids: CASSVGTGQAYEQYF. For the CDR3, the DNA is TGTGCCAGCAGCGTAGGGACAGGGCAGGCCTACGAGCAGTACTTC.

J is TRBJ1-2 and V is TRBV5-5, with D maybe TRBD1 (5 bases). Germline lookup yields CDR1 SGHKS and CDR2 YYEKEE (reference sequence). V lost 3 bases to trimming and J lost 0 bases, with 9 bases between them. This CDR3 spans 14 amino acids. The CDR3 loop reads CASSWGRANYGYTF. CDR3 in DNA: TGTGCCAGCAGCTGGGGCAGGGCTAACTATGGCTACACCTTC.

The chain joins TRBV7-9 to TRBJ1-6; D ambiguous. Trimming stripped 1 base from V and 2 bases from J, with 3 bases between. The CDR3 totals 14 residues. Germline V gene lookup returns CDR1 SEHNR and CDR2 FQNEAQ (reference sequence). The CDR3 DNA reads TGTGCCAGCAGCTTAGGCCCCTATAATTCACCCCTCCACTTT. Its translation is CASSLGPYNSPLHF.

The genes are TRBV2 and TRBJ1-2; no definite D call. The V gene lost 4 bases and the J gene lost 6 bases, with 15 bases spanning the gap. Germline CDR1 and CDR2: SNHLY and FYNNEI. The CDR3 contains 14 residues. The CDR3 DNA reads as TGTGCCAGCAGTGTCCCCCCTCAGAGGAATGGCTACACCTTC. Translating gives CASSVPPQRNGYTF.

The chain couples TRBV5-4 to TRBJ1-6; D remains ambiguous. CDR1 is SGHNT and CDR2 is YYREEE in the germline V gene (reference sequence). Trimming cost V 4 bases and J 9 bases, with 14 bases left between them. CDR3 length equals 14 residues. The CDR3 loop reads CASSPGVGISPLHF. The CDR3 nucleotides read TGTGCCAGCAGCCCTGGCGTGGGGATTTCACCCCTCCACTTT. The full variable domain, with the rest looked up from reference TRBV5-4 and TRBJ1-6, is ETGVTQSPTHLIKTRGQQVTLRCSSQSGHNTVSWYQQALGQGPQFIFQYYREEENGRGNFPPRFSGLQFPNYSSELNVNALELDDSALYLCASSPGVGISPLHFGNGTRLTVT.

V gene TRBV28 combines with J gene TRBJ2-3, with D perhaps matching TRBD2 (6 bases). CDR1 and CDR2 (germline): MDHEN, SYDVKM. Trimming removed 8 bases from V and 1 base from J, with 13 bases in between. The CDR3 loop spans 14 amino acids. The CDR3 sequence is CASAPSGGTDTQYF. DNA for the CDR3: TGTGCCAGCGCCCCCTCGGGGGGCACAGATACGCAGTATTTT.

This chain connects TRBV19 to TRBJ2-3, with D possibly being TRBD2 (6 bases). This CDR3 contains 15 residues. V was shortened by 4 bases and J by 0 bases, with 11 bases between the two germline ends. CDR1 is LNHDA, CDR2 SQIVND, per germline (reference sequence). CDR3 DNA sequence: TGTGCCAGTAGTAAGGAGCGGGTGAGCACAGATACGCAGTATTTT. Translation gives CASSKERVSTDTQYF.

The chain carries TRBV19 and TRBJ1-2; D is unclear. V was shortened by 3 bases and J by 4 bases, with 6 bases between the two germline ends. Germline CDR1 is LNHDA and CDR2 is SQIVND (reference sequence). CDR3 length: 12 amino acids. The DNA for the CDR3 is TGTGCCAGTAGTATGAGGTCCTATGGCTACACCTTC. This encodes CASSMRSYGYTF.

The chain joins TRBV30 to TRBJ1-1; D gene uncertain. The V and J ends lost 5 bases and 7 bases respectively, with 14 bases between them. The CDR3 loop spans 12 amino acids. Germline CDR1 is GTSNPN and CDR2 is SVGIG (reference sequence). The CDR3 sequence is CAWAPRPLEAFF. For the CDR3, the DNA is TGTGCCTGGGCTCCCCGGCCCCTTGAAGCTTTCTTT.

The chain links TRBV24-1 to TRBJ2-2; D may be TRBD2 (6 bases). Germline loops: CDR1 KGHDR, CDR2 SFDVKD. This CDR3 is 16 amino acids long. Trimming took off 7 bases at V and 3 bases at J, with 17 bases between the two ends. Here the CDR3 reads CATRASAARDTGELFF. CDR3 bases: TGTGCCACCAGGGCTAGCGCTGCCCGAGACACCGGGGAGCTGTTTTTT.

The J gene is TRBJ1-1, the V gene TRBV24-1; 10 nucleotides align to TRBD1. The trim removed 11 bases at V and 1 base at J, leaving 6 bases unmatched. CDR3 length: 14 amino acids. Germline V gene sequence: CDR1 KGHDR, CDR2 SFDVKD. The CDR3 DNA reads TGTGCCATCCTCCGGGACAGGGGGAACACTGAAGCTTTCTTT. Residues: CAILRDRGNTEAFF.

J is TRBJ1-2 and V is TRBV7-9, with 11 bases aligning to TRBD1. This CDR3 comprises 15 residues. Germline V gene data show CDR1 as SEHNR and CDR2 as FQNEAQ (reference sequence). The J segment lost 7 bases and the V segment lost 11 bases, leaving 15 bases of the junction unmatched. CDR3 in amino acids: CALPRTGGLWGGYTF. The CDR3 DNA reads TGTGCCCTCCCAAGGACAGGGGGCCTCTGGGGTGGCTACACCTTC.

This clone was seen once. The chain couples TRBV6-6 to TRBJ2-7, with D tentatively TRBD1 or TRBD2 (5 bases each). Germline assignment: CDR1 MNHNY and CDR2 SVGAGI (reference sequence). Between the trimmed V and J ends, which lost 6 bases and 2 bases, there was a span of 14 bases. CDR3 length equals 14 residues. CDR3 region: CASRPGTGTYEQYV. The CDR3, as DNA: TGTGCCAGCAGACCCGGGACGGGAACCTACGAGCAGTACGTC.

This clone is a singleton in its sample. J is TRBJ1-1 and V is TRBV29-1; D not certain. Germline CDR1 is SQVTM and CDR2 is ANQGSEA. V was cut by 4 bases and J by 5 bases, with 11 bases left in between. The CDR3 has 12 residues. The CDR3 region has the DNA TGCAGCGTTGGGGGAGTGGGGACTGAAGCTTTCTTT. The encoded protein is CSVGGVGTEAFF.